This T cell receptor (beta chain) appears in the sequencing data of a study of T cell repertoires in cytomegalovirus infection (dated by TCRdb to about 2019). Notes on the research overall: Donor HLA type was relevant to the analysis, because carriage of CMV infection together with the matching HLA type was indicated by public TCR beta signatures.

There are many counts of this clonotype. Its antigen specificity is not known. The input lacks base qualities; no much larger clone sits a single base away. CDR1 and CDR2 are drawn from the germline V gene: SGHVS, FNYEAQ. V trim: 5 bases; J trim: 7 bases; unmatched bases: 8. Taken from cysteine to phenylalanine, the CDR3 has 14 residues. The CDR3 DNA has 42 bases and is translated from base 1. Sequencing instrument: Illumina HiSeq 1500. The public reads were run again by TCRdb, first through fastp at Q25 and then through MiXCR, and only productive beta chains were kept. Rows with a matching CDR3 protein are joined into one entry that keeps the most common DNA and genes. Recorded for this sample are roughly 77,000 distinct CDR3 sequences; under 4.5% of them occurred a single time. The top ten constitute approximately 20% of the sample. General study outcomes and caveats: In the ex vivo response, HLA-C-restricted CMV-specific TCR beta clonotypes were dominant, and in two of eight donors the single most frequent clonotype came from this HLA-C-restricted group. In both this cohort and an independent cohort of 352 donors, the cumulative frequency of public TCR beta family members distinguished carriers of CMV infection plus the relevant HLA type.

The TCR comes from a human donor in good health (CMV status not recorded). Some clones in this sample may be carry-over from other donors' samples. Sample: PBMCs. The chain is made from TRBV7-6 and TRBJ1-2; 9 bases in between match TRBD1. CDR3 sequence: CASSPGQGSSGYTF. The DNA sequence follows: TGTGCCAGCAGCCCCGGACAGGGGAGCTCTGGCTACACCTTC.